The 5 T cell receptor beta chains below were found in one sample sequenced in a study of blood T cell repertoires in COVID-19. Sequencing was performed with immunoSEQ multiplex PCR; in TCRdb, only in-frame clones are kept and a portion is missing. The table records 240,000 or so clones, around four fifths of them present only once. Input material: peripheral blood. These receptors all stem from a man under 40 who had recovered from COVID-19.

In this sample, this clone turned up once. The chain uses TRBV6-1 and TRBJ2-3; 10 nucleotides agree with TRBD2. Germline loops: CDR1 MNHNS, CDR2 SASEGT. With 3 bases clipped from V and 2 bases from J, the junction kept 5 bases outside the gene matches. The CDR3 consists of 16 residues. This CDR3 reads CASSDLAGDYTDTQYF. In DNA form, the CDR3 reads TGTGCCAGCAGTGACCTAGCGGGAGATTACACAGATACGCAGTATTTT.

The CDR3 is CASSVELASSYNEQFF. The CDR3, as DNA: TGTGCCAGCAGTGTGGAACTAGCGAGCTCCTACAATGAGCAGTTCTTC. The chain joins TRBV6-1 to TRBJ2-1, with 7 bases lining up with TRBD2. The CDR3 is made up of 16 amino acids. Germline V gene sequence: CDR1 MNHNS, CDR2 SASEGT. Unmatched junction bases numbered 6, after V lost 4 bases and J lost 0 bases.

V and J are TRBV7-8 and TRBJ1-2, with 8 bases aligning to TRBD1. Germline values: CDR1 SGHVS, CDR2 FQNEAQ. This CDR3 contains 13 residues. J was trimmed by 8 bases and V by 5 bases; bases with no gene match: 7. CDR3 sequence: CASSPRTGLGYTF. The CDR3 nucleotides read TGTGCCAGCAGCCCAAGGACAGGGTTAGGCTACACCTTC.

The chain employs TRBV5-5 and TRBJ2-2; TRBD1 is a possible D gene (6 bases). Per germline, CDR1 SGHKS and CDR2 YYEKEE (reference sequence). Deletions cut 4 bases from V and 2 bases from J, with 15 bases between. The CDR3 spans 16 residues. DNA of the CDR3: TGTGCCAGCAGCGTCAACCCAGGGGCAAACACCGGGGAGCTGTTTTTT. This encodes CASSVNPGANTGELFF. Based on the CDR3 plus reference TRBV5-5 and TRBJ2-2, the full variable domain is DAGVTQSPTHLIKTRGQQVTLRCSPISGHKSVSWYQQVLGQGPQFIFQYYEKEERGRGNFPDRFSARQFPNYSSELNVNALLLGDSALYLCASSVNPGANTGELFFGEGSRLTVL.

The sample holds one count of this clone. The chain is built from TRBV3-1 (or the pseudogene TRBV3-2) and TRBJ2-7, with 14 nucleotides matching TRBD2. V lost 4 bases and J lost 6; bases outside the gene matches: 8. The CDR3 is 16 residues long. Germline V gene sequence: CDR1 LGHDT, CDR2 YNNKEL (reference sequence). CDR3 amino acids: CASSRLGGTSGGEQYF. DNA of the CDR3: TGTGCCAGCAGCCGCCTAGGAGGGACTAGCGGGGGCGAGCAGTACTTC.